This T cell receptor beta chain was identified in a study of T cell changes during pregnancy in multiple sclerosis. This clone was counted a single time. After removal of 6 bases from V and 4 bases from J, the junction contained 12 bases not matched to a gene. This CDR3 spans 16 amino acids. Germline CDR1 is LGHNA and CDR2 is YNFKEQ. Only in-frame clones appear in the TCRdb table, and some are missing; sequencing was by immunoSEQ multiplex PCR. The table has about 60,000 clones, just over 90% seen once. The source is a female donor with multiple sclerosis, enrolled in a pregnancy study. The chain carries TRBV4-2 and TRBJ2-7, with 10 bases aligning to TRBD1. The specimen comprised CD8+ T cells from peripheral blood mononuclear cells, sampled in the second trimester of pregnancy. The CDR3 nucleotides are TGTGCCAGCAGACCATACCCGGGACAGGGGACATACGAGCAGTACTTC. Translated, it gives CASRPYPGQGTYEQYF.